A single sample is the source of the 11 T cell receptor beta chains below, sequenced in a study of CD8 T cells in ankylosing spondylitis. One entry per CDR3 protein, called by TCRdb with MiXCR from the 5' RACE reads. The sample has just over 150,000 distinct CDR3 sequences; around 20% are singletons. Sample: blood, either unsorted or a sorted T cell fraction (not recorded which). All receptors come from a male donor with ankylosing spondylitis or in good health (not recorded which).

V gene TRBV12-3 or TRBV12-4 combines with J gene TRBJ2-3; no clear D gene. This CDR3 is 15 amino acids long. V was clipped by 4 bases and J by 0 bases, with 11 bases between them. CDR3 loop: CASSSDTLSTDTQYF. The CDR3 coding sequence is TGTGCCAGCAGTTCCGATACACTTAGCACAGATACGCAGTATTTT.

This chain connects TRBV10-3 to TRBJ1-1; D is possibly TRBD1 (6 bases). V gave up 3 bases and J gave up 2 bases, with 13 bases separating them. Germline lookup yields CDR1 ENHRY and CDR2 SYGVKD. The CDR3 totals 15 residues. The CDR3 is CAISDPGHLNTEAFF. For the CDR3, the DNA is TGTGCCATCAGTGATCCGGGACACCTAAACACTGAAGCTTTCTTT.

This clonotype was seen many times. CDR3 region: CASSLGTADTQYF. The CDR3 region has the DNA TGTGCCAGCAGTCTCGGGACAGCAGATACGCAGTATTTT. The V gene is TRBV12-3 or TRBV12-4, the J gene TRBJ2-3; TRBD1 aligns across 7 bases. With V trimmed by 5 bases and J by 4 bases, 3 bases remained unmatched. The CDR3 totals 13 residues.

J is TRBJ2-2 and V is TRBV28; 7 bases are shared with TRBD2. This CDR3 is built from 11 residues. Germline assignment: CDR1 MDHEN and CDR2 SYDVKM. Germline trimming cut 3 bases from V and 15 bases from J; bases unmatched to any gene: 4. CDR3 DNA sequence: TGTGCCAGCAGTTTCTCGGGAGGATTGTTTTTT. Its translation is CASSFSGGLFF. The whole variable domain, filled in from reference TRBV28 and TRBJ2-2, reads DVKVTQSSRYLVKRTGEKVFLECVQDMDHENMFWYRQDPGLGLRLIYFSYDVKMKEKGDIPEGYSVSREKKERFSLILESASTNQTSMYLCASSFSGGLFFGEGSRLTVL.

This sequence joins TRBV19 and TRBJ1-1; the match to TRBD1 covers 7 bases. V trimming: 7 bases; J trimming: 2 bases; junction bases outside the gene matches: 7. Germline V CDR1 and CDR2: LNHDA, SQIVND (reference sequence). This CDR3 spans 14 amino acids. The CDR3 DNA is TGTGCCAGTAATGGACAGGCCACAAACACTGAAGCTTTCTTT. It specifies CASNGQATNTEAFF.

This CDR3 is CASSPSGTGTDTQYF. The CDR3 region has the DNA TGCGCCAGCAGCCCCTCCGGGACAGGCACAGATACGCAGTATTTT. The chain carries TRBV5-1 and TRBJ2-3; 7 positions match TRBD1. Germline loops: CDR1 SGHRS, CDR2 YFSETQ. V shed 4 bases, J shed 1 base, and the junction held 6 bases outside the gene matches. This CDR3 comprises 15 residues.

The chain uses TRBV20-1 and TRBJ1-5; no firm D call. The CDR3 length is 13 residues. Germline CDR1 DFQATT, CDR2 SNEGSKA (reference sequence). DNA of the CDR3: TGCAGGGCGAAGGAGGTGACGAGGCAGCCCCAGCATTTT. It translates to CRAKEVTRQPQHF.

This clonotype was counted at least ten times. In nucleotides, the CDR3 is TGTGCCAGCACCCAGGATAGGGAGACCGGGGAGCTGTTTTTT. This translates into CASTQDRETGELFF. The rearrangement links TRBV5-5 to TRBJ2-2, with D tentatively TRBD2 (5 bases). This CDR3 is 14 amino acids long. The germline V and J ends were trimmed by 6 bases and 5 bases, with 14 bases remaining between them. The germline gives CDR1 SGHKS, CDR2 YYEKEE (reference sequence). Full variable domain (missing parts from reference TRBV5-5 and TRBJ2-2): DAGVTQSPTHLIKTRGQQVTLRCSPISGHKSVSWYQQVLGQGPQFIFQYYEKEERGRGNFPDRFSARQFPNYSSELNVNALLLGDSALYLCASTQDRETGELFFGEGSRLTVL.

V gene TRBV13 combines with J gene TRBJ2-7; D could derive from TRBD1 or TRBD2 (5 bases each). Germline CDR1 and CDR2: PRHDT and FYEKMQ (reference sequence). With 5 bases removed from V and 1 base from J, the gap between germline ends came to 12 bases. The CDR3 covers 14 residues. DNA of the CDR3: TGTGCCAGCAGCCCCCGGGGCTGGTCCTACGAGCAGTACTTC. Its translation: CASSPRGWSYEQYF.

Many counts were recorded for this clonotype. The chain carries TRBV5-1 and TRBJ2-3; tentative D call: TRBD2 (5 bases). The CDR3 runs 13 residues. The V gene lost 10 bases and the J gene lost 0 bases, with 12 bases spanning the gap. Per the germline V gene, CDR1 is SGHRS and CDR2 is YFSETQ. CDR3 loop: CASAEASTDTQYF. In nucleotides, the CDR3 is TGCGCCTCAGCGGAGGCAAGCACAGATACGCAGTATTTT.

A few counts support this clonotype. The gene calls are TRBV11-2 and TRBJ2-1; 9 bases are shared with TRBD2. Germline V gives CDR1 SGHAT, CDR2 FQNNGV. Trimming at V came to 0 bases and at J to 9 bases, leaving 6 bases not matched to a gene. The CDR3 is 15 amino acids. For the CDR3, the DNA is TGTGCCAGCAGCTTAGAATCTAGCGGGATCGGTGAGCAGTTCTTC. This codes for CASSLESSGIGEQFF.